The 15 T cell receptor beta chains below come from one sample, sequenced in a study of cytomegalovirus exposure and HLA in healthy donors. PCR involved 60 Vbeta and 13 Jbeta primers. Profiled with immunoSEQ multiplex PCR; TCRdb holds only in-frame clones, not every one. The sample has about 160,000 clones; roughly 79% are singletons. Sequencing was performed on PBMCs. These receptors all stem from a woman aged 50 to 65 in good health and CMV-seronegative.

The J gene is TRBJ2-2, the V gene TRBV7-8; 12 positions match TRBD2. Germline V gene sequence: CDR1 SGHVS, CDR2 FQNEAQ. This CDR3 has 16 amino acids. With 1 base clipped from V and 6 bases from J, the junction kept 3 bases outside the gene matches. CDR3 sequence: CASSLVASGGAGELFF. CDR3 coding DNA: TGTGCCAGCAGCTTAGTGGCTAGCGGGGGGGCCGGGGAGCTGTTTTTT.

The rearrangement joins TRBV19 to TRBJ1-4; the match to TRBD1 covers 9 bases. The ends lost 3 bases at V and 7 bases at J; junction bases unmatched: 6. Germline-derived CDR1 and CDR2 are LNHDA and SQIVND (reference sequence). The CDR3 loop spans 15 amino acids. The CDR3 loop reads CASSIRTGVFEKLFF. Here the CDR3 DNA reads TGTGCCAGTAGTATCCGGACAGGGGTTTTTGAAAAACTGTTTTTT.

The CDR3 sequence is CSAEEAGVGEQYF. Written as DNA, the CDR3 is TGCAGCGCCGAAGAAGCGGGAGTGGGAGAGCAGTACTTC. The chain links TRBV29-1 to TRBJ2-7; the match to TRBD2 covers 8 bases. The trim removed 7 bases at V and 7 bases at J, leaving 12 bases unmatched. The CDR3 has 13 residues. Germline V gene data show CDR1 as SQVTM and CDR2 as ANQGSEA.

V gene TRBV27 combines with J gene TRBJ2-7; 7 bases agree with TRBD1. Unmatched junction bases numbered 5, after V lost 2 bases and J lost 7 bases. Per the germline V gene, CDR1 is MNHEY and CDR2 is SMNVEV (reference sequence). The CDR3 spans 13 residues. As DNA, the CDR3 is TGTGCCAGCAGTTTACGACAGGGTGGAGAGCAGTACTTC. Residues: CASSLRQGGEQYF.

V usage is TRBV28 and J usage is TRBJ2-2, with D tentatively TRBD1 (6 bases). Germline CDR1 and CDR2: MDHEN and SYDVKM. This CDR3 has 16 amino acids. The V end was cut by 6 bases, the J end by 8 bases, with 22 bases between. As DNA, the CDR3 is TGTGCCAGCAGGACCAGGACCGGGACATCATTGGGGGAGCTGTTTTTT. Encoded protein: CASRTRTGTSLGELFF.

CDR3 sequence reads: CASSLSRSITGELFF. CDR3 DNA sequence: TGTGCCAGCAGCTTAAGTCGGTCGATCACCGGGGAGCTGTTTTTT. This chain links TRBV7-9 with TRBJ2-2; D remains unclear. The V and J ends lost 2 bases and 4 bases respectively, with 11 bases between them. Germline V gene data show CDR1 as SEHNR and CDR2 as FQNEAQ (reference sequence). The CDR3 has 15 residues.

The chain joins TRBV10-3 to TRBJ1-3; 9 bases are a match to TRBD1. The V gene end was trimmed by 5 bases and the J gene end by 4 bases; junction bases not matched to a gene: 18. Germline CDR1 reads ENHRY; CDR2 reads SYGVKD. The CDR3 loop spans 19 amino acids. As DNA, the CDR3 is TGTGCCATCAGTAAAACAGGGGGCTCTCTAGGTCGGTCGGGAAACACCATATATTTT. It codes for CAISKTGGSLGRSGNTIYF.

Only a few counts were recorded for this clone. The V and J genes are TRBV6-1 and TRBJ1-1; possible D gene TRBD1, 5 bases. The germline CDR1 and CDR2 sequences are MNHNS and SASEGT. The V end lost 1 base, the J end lost 11 bases, and 8 bases lay between the germline ends. The CDR3 sequence is 11 residues long. DNA for the CDR3: TGTGCCAGCAGTGAAGACAGGCATGCTTTCTTT. This codes for CASSEDRHAFF.

V gene TRBV7-9 combines with J gene TRBJ2-2; perhaps TRBD2 as D (5 bases). Germline loops: CDR1 SEHNR, CDR2 FQNEAQ (reference sequence). V lost 3 bases and J 4 bases, leaving 9 bases between the germline ends. The CDR3 is made up of 14 amino acids. The DNA of the CDR3 is TGTGCCAGCAGCTTCCCAGGAGGCACCGGGGAGCTGTTTTTT. Translated, it gives CASSFPGGTGELFF.

The chain links TRBV10-3 to TRBJ1-2; D possibly corresponds to TRBD1 (6 bases). The V gene's germline CDR1 is ENHRY and CDR2 SYGVKD. The germline V and J ends were trimmed by 3 bases and 6 bases, with 14 bases remaining between them. CDR3 size: 14 residues. The CDR3 region has the DNA TGTGCCATCAGTGACAGGGGCCCGCTCCATGGCTACACCTTC. Its protein product is CAISDRGPLHGYTF.

V is TRBV9 and J is TRBJ2-2, with D maybe TRBD1 (7 bases). Germline lookup yields CDR1 SGDLS and CDR2 YYNGEE. The CDR3 loop spans 16 amino acids. Trimming stripped 1 base from V and 2 bases from J, with 12 bases between. CDR3 sequence: CASSVSGGINTGELFF. In DNA form, the CDR3 reads TGTGCCAGCAGCGTATCAGGGGGGATTAACACCGGGGAGCTGTTTTTT.

The chain is built from TRBV28 and TRBJ2-1, with TRBD2 matching over 10 bases. This CDR3 comprises 15 residues. The trim removed 6 bases at V and 7 bases at J, leaving 9 bases unmatched. From germline, CDR1 is MDHEN and CDR2 SYDVKM. CDR3 amino acids: CASSPSGRARNEQFF. DNA of the CDR3: TGTGCCAGCAGCCCCAGCGGGAGGGCTAGAAATGAGCAGTTCTTC.

This chain connects TRBV5-8 to TRBJ1-6; TRBD1 might be the D (6 bases). The CDR3 extends over 15 amino acids. Looked up from germline, CDR1 is SGHTS and CDR2 is YDEGEE. The V end was cut by 4 bases, the J end by 10 bases, with 18 bases between. CDR3 sequence: CASSLWDTQQSPLHF. The CDR3 DNA reads TGTGCCAGCAGCCTGTGGGACACCCAACAGTCACCCCTCCACTTT.

The chain recombines TRBV7-2 with TRBJ2-3; maybe TRBD2 (6 bases). Trimming took off 4 bases at V and 10 bases at J, with 15 bases between the two ends. Per the germline V gene, CDR1 is SGHTA and CDR2 is FQGNSA. This CDR3 region has 13 residues. In nucleotides, the CDR3 is TGTGCCAGCAGCTCAGCTACTAGCAGTTCGCAGTATTTT. Translated, it gives CASSSATSSSQYF.

CDR3: CSVEKGAGTFQETQYF. The CDR3 DNA reads TGCAGCGTTGAAAAGGGGGCAGGGACATTCCAAGAGACCCAGTACTTC. This chain connects TRBV29-1 to TRBJ2-5; 7 bases line up with TRBD1. The CDR3 spans 16 residues. Per germline, CDR1 SQVTM and CDR2 ANQGSEA. V shed 2 bases and J 1 base; nucleotides not matched to a gene: 10.